This T cell receptor (beta chain) emerged from a study of cytomegalovirus exposure and HLA in healthy donors. Broader study findings: Within an earlier analysis, most TCR beta V segments proved productive either about 87% or about 30% of the time.

The PCR ran on 60 Vbeta and 13 Jbeta primers. TCRdb's table, derived via immunoSEQ multiplex PCR, lists solely in-frame clones and lacks some. The sample gives around 190,000 clones, about four fifths of which show up once; more than 1.5% is in the top ten. The CDR3 runs to 17 residues. The germline V and J ends were trimmed by 0 bases and 0 bases, with 10 bases remaining between them. Per germline, CDR1 SGHDT and CDR2 YYEEEE. Regarding this clone: Its target is not known.

Input material: PBMCs. The chain joins TRBV5-6 to TRBJ2-6; the D gene is possibly TRBD2 (5 bases). The TCR was taken from a man aged 40-50 years in good health and CMV-seropositive. The CDR3 region has the DNA TGTGCCAGCAGCTTGGGACTCACTAGCTCTGGGGCCAACGTCCTGACTTTC. Encoded protein: CASSLGLTSSGANVLTF. The full variable domain, completed using reference TRBV5-6 and TRBJ2-6, is DAGVTQSPTHLIKTRGQQVTLRCSPKSGHDTVSWYQQALGQGPQFIFQYYEEEERQRGNFPDRFSGHQFPNYSSELNVNALLLGDSALYLCASSLGLTSSGANVLTFGAGSRLTVL.